One T cell receptor (beta chain) is described in this entry. The sample originates from a study of control samples from healthy donors and cancer patients. The CDR3 covers 15 residues. V was trimmed by 4 bases and J by 4 bases, leaving 12 bases between them. Germline V gene sequence: CDR1 KGHDR, CDR2 SFDVKD. Assay: immunoSEQ multiplex PCR; the TCRdb copy retains only in-frame clones and omits some. The table records 120,000 to 150,000 clones, 90% to 95% of them present only once. The chain combines TRBV24-1 with TRBJ1-4; no clear D. This TCR came from a man aged 18 to 29 in good health. Sequenced input: blood. This chain's CDR3 is CATSDIRGYNEKLFF. CDR3 coding DNA: TGTGCCACCAGTGACATCAGAGGTTATAATGAAAAACTGTTTTTT.